The text below deals with one TCR beta chain. The antigen is unknown. A junction boundary mismatches the germline segment, possibly from a read error. Distinct nucleotide sequences in the sample also encode this CDR3. The source of the sample is a study of high-grade serous ovarian cancer treatment subgroups. Study observations and caveats: Repertoire analysis covered CDR3 alone, not CDR1 or CDR2. Same-patient tumor repertoires overlapped at roughly 0.11 to 0.79; different patients barely overlapped.

There are 20 residues in the CDR3. Germline loops: CDR1 LGHNA, CDR2 YSLEER. TCRdb keeps only in-frame clones here, not all; method: immunoSEQ multiplex PCR. In the table there are around 4,000 clones, over 65% of which are singletons. Tumor samples were obtained before definitive surgery or chemotherapy. The V and J genes are TRBV4-3 and TRBJ1-4, with 9 bases aligning to TRBD1. The sequenced material came from tumor tissue. This sequence was found in a human donor with high-grade serous ovarian cancer. The CDR3 region has the DNA TGCGCCAGTAGCCAAGATTGGGGACAGGGCGGTAGGTTGACTAATGAAAAACTGTTTTTT. It translates to CASSQDWGQGGRLTNEKLFF.